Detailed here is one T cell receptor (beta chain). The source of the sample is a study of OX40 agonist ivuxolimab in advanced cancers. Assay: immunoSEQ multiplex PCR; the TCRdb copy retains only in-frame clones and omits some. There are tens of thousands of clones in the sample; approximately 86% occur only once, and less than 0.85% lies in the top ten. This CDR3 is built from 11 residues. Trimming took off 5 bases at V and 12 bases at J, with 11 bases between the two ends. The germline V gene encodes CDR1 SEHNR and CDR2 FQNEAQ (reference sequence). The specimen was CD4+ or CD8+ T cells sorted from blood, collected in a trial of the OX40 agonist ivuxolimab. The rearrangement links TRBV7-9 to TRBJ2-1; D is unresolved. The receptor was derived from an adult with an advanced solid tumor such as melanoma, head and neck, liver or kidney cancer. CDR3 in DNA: TGTGCCAGCAGCCTACAAGTTATGCAGTTCTTC. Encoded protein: CASSLQVMQFF.